The present TCR beta chain was sequenced within a study of blood T cell repertoires in COVID-19. Study summary: The origin of the acute and convalescent COVID-19 samples was the United States, Italy and Spain. PBMCs, B-cell-depleted T cells, or T cells provided the cDNA or gDNA that made up the material.

The CDR3 covers 15 residues. Germline V lookup: CDR1 GTSNPN, CDR2 SVGIG (reference sequence). V was pared by 4 bases and J by 2 bases, with 15 bases between. Original data processing: From reference gene primer amplification, estimates of nucleated cell counts were derived. The method was immunoSEQ multiplex PCR; TCRdb's version includes in-frame clones alone and lacks a portion of them. The V and J calls and the clone size are those of that table, but D and trimming were determined from the DNA. This sample has roughly 400,000 clones, with around nine tenths found just once. Specimen: PBMCs or T cells enriched from blood (not recorded which). The V call is TRBV30, the J call TRBJ1-5; a weak D match, TRBD1 (5 bases). The clonotype was recovered from a woman aged 45-65 years who had recovered from COVID-19. The CDR3 loop reads CAWNVRGSGNQPQHF. The DNA for the CDR3 is TGTGCCTGGAATGTACGGGGGAGTGGCAATCAGCCCCAGCATTTT.